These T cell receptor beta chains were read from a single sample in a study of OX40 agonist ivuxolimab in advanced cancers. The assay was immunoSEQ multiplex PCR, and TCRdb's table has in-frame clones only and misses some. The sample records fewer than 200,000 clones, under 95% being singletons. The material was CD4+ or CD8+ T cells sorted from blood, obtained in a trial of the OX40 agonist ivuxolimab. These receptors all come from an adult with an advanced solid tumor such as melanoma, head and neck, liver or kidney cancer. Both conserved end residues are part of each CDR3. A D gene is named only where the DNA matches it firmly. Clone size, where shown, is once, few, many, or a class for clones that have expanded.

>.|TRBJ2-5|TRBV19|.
CASSIVAEETQYF
TGTGCCAGTAGTATAGTTGCAGAAGAGACCCAGTACTTC
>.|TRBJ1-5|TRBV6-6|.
CASNQPETSNQPQHF
TGTGCCAGCAACCAGCCAGAGACCAGCAATCAGCCCCAGCATTTT
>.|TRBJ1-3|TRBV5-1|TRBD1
CASSSQGAIGNTIYF
TGCGCCAGCAGCTCACAGGGGGCAATTGGAAACACCATATATTTT
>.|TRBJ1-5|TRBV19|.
CASGYPQPQHF
TGTGCCAGTGGGTACCCGCAGCCCCAGCATTTT
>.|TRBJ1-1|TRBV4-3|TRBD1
CASSPGDRLYTEAFF
TGCGCCAGCAGTCCCGGGGACAGGTTGTATACTGAAGCTTTCTTT
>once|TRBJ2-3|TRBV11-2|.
CASSLEYLTDTQYF
TGTGCCAGCAGCTTAGAATATTTAACAGATACGCAGTATTTT
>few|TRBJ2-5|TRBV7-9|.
CASSLEGTTQYF
TGTGCCAGCAGCTTAGAGGGGACGACCCAGTACTTC
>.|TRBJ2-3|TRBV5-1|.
CASRHPPGDTSTLTQYF
TGCGCCAGCAGACACCCGCCGGGGGATACCTCCACACTTACGCAGTATTTT
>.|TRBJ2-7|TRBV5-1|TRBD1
CASSSSGGPYEQYF
TGCGCCAGCAGCTCGTCAGGGGGCCCTTACGAGCAGTACTTC
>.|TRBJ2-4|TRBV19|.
CASSIPGVAKNIQYF
TGTGCCAGTAGCATCCCTGGGGTAGCCAAAAACATTCAGTACTTC
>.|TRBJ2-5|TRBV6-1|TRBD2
CASSEAVPGLVTVGETQYF
TGTGCCAGCAGTGAAGCAGTCCCGGGACTAGTCACCGTCGGGGAGACCCAGTACTTC
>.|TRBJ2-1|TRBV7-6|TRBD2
CASSVAGESSYNEQFF
TGTGCCAGCAGCGTAGCGGGGGAGAGCTCCTACAATGAGCAGTTCTTC
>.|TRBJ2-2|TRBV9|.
CASSDRKGGTGELFF
TGTGCCAGCAGCGACCGCAAGGGTGGCACCGGGGAGCTGTTTTTT
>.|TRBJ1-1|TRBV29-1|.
CSVAHGGAEAFF
TGCAGCGTTGCCCACGGTGGAGCTGAAGCTTTCTTT
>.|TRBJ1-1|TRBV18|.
CASSPPSGNTEAFF
TGTGCCAGCTCACCGCCCTCCGGGAACACTGAAGCTTTCTTT
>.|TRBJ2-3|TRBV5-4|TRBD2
CASSPGLAGGEDTQYF
TGTGCCAGCAGCCCGGGACTAGCGGGAGGGGAGGATACGCAGTATTTT
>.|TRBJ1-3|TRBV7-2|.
CASSLSFATSGNTIYF
TGTGCCAGCAGCCTAAGTTTCGCCACCTCTGGAAACACCATATATTTT
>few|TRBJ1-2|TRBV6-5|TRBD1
CASRPQTGANYGYTF
TGTGCCAGCAGGCCCCAGACAGGGGCTAACTATGGCTACACCTTC
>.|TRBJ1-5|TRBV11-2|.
CASSLVGGLTNQPQHF
TGTGCCAGCAGCTTAGTGGGGGGGCTGACCAATCAGCCCCAGCATTTT
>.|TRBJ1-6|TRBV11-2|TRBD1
CASRAGTGPRAGNSPLHF
TGTGCCAGCAGAGCCGGGACAGGGCCGAGAGCGGGGAATTCACCCCTCCACTTT
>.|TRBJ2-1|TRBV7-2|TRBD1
CASSFDRGSYNEQFF
TGTGCCAGCAGCTTTGACAGGGGCTCCTACAATGAGCAGTTCTTC
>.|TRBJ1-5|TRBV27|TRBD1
CASSQRGLQYSNQPQHF
TGTGCCAGCAGTCAAAGGGGGCTTCAATATAGCAATCAGCCCCAGCATTTT
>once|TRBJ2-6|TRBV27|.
CASSLYRSGRPSSGANVLTF
TGTGCCAGCAGTTTATATAGGTCGGGACGCCCCAGCTCTGGGGCCAACGTCCTGACTTTC
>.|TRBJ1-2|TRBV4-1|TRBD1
CASSPGLSGTGNGYTF
TGCGCCAGCAGCCCAGGTTTGTCCGGGACAGGAAATGGCTACACCTTC
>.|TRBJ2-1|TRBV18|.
CASSPGVDEQFF
TGTGCCAGCTCACCGGGGGTAGATGAGCAGTTCTTC
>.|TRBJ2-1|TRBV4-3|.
CASSQDGGGGPYNEQFF
TGCGCCAGCAGCCAAGATGGCGGCGGGGGCCCCTACAATGAGCAGTTCTTC
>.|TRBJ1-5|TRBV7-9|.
CASSNGQPGTSPQHF
TGTGCCAGCAGCAACGGACAGCCGGGTACCAGCCCCCAGCATTTT
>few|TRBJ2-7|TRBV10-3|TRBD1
CAISATGAYEQYF
TGTGCCATCAGTGCGACAGGGGCCTACGAGCAGTACTTC
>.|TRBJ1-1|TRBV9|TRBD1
CASSPTGAGRFYEAFF
TGTGCCAGCAGCCCCACAGGGGCGGGACGGTTTTATGAAGCTTTCTTT
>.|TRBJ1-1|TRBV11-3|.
CASSAGGRGAFF
TGTGCCAGCAGCGCCGGGGGGCGTGGTGCTTTCTTT
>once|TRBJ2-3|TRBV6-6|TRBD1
CASSYSGQGYTDTQYF
TGTGCCAGCAGTTACTCCGGACAGGGCTACACAGATACGCAGTATTTT
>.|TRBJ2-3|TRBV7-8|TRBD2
CASSHRAGGPGDTQYF
TGTGCCAGCAGCCATAGAGCGGGGGGGCCGGGAGATACGCAGTATTTT
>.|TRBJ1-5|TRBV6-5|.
CACSPDRLERPQHF
TGTGCCTGCAGCCCCGACAGGCTCGAACGGCCCCAGCATTTT
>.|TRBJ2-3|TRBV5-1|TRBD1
CASSSGQGVTDTQYF
TGCGCCAGCAGCTCCGGACAGGGGGTCACAGATACGCAGTATTTT
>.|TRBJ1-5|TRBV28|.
CASSFGAAYSNQPQHF
TGTGCCAGCAGTTTTGGGGCAGCTTATAGCAATCAGCCCCAGCATTTT
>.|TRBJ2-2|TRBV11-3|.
CASSLEGRYTGELFF
TGTGCCAGCAGCTTAGAGGGGCGGTACACCGGGGAGCTGTTTTTT
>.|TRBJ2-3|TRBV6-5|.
CASRKGRLDTQYF
TGTGCCAGCAGAAAAGGGAGGTTGGATACGCAGTATTTT
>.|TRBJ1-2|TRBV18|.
CASSPNRDEGYTF
TGTGCCAGCTCACCTAACCGGGACGAAGGCTACACCTTC
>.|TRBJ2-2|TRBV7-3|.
CASSSRGNTGELFF
TGTGCCAGCAGCTCCAGGGGGAACACCGGGGAGCTGTTTTTT
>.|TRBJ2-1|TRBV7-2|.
CAGGPYLWNEQFF
TGTGCCGGGGGACCTTACTTATGGAATGAGCAGTTCTTC
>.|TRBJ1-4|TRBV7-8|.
CASSVYRVEKLFF
TGTGCCAGCAGCGTCTACAGGGTTGAAAAACTGTTTTTT
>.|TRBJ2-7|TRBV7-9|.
CASSLALPRGREQYF
TGTGCCAGCAGCTTAGCGCTACCCAGGGGACGCGAGCAGTACTTC
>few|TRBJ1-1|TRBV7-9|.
CASSASGVTEAFF
TGTGCCAGCAGCGCCTCAGGGGTCACTGAAGCTTTCTTT